This T cell receptor beta chain emerged from a study of T cells expressing NK-cell markers. Study context: Source material for TCR beta repertoires consisted of sorted CD3+CD56+NKG2C+, CD3+CD56+NKG2C- and CD3+CD56-NKG2C+ T cells.

CDR1 is DFQATT, CDR2 SNEGSKA, per germline (reference sequence). The CDR3 totals 12 residues. Reprocessing the 5' RACE reads, TCRdb reports a single entry for every CDR3 protein and omits DNA. The sample has about 460,000 distinct CDR3 sequences; the top ten hold over 1.1%. Specimen: blood T cells: a sorted CD56 or NKG2C T cell subset, CD4+ or CD8+ T cells, or bulk PBMC T cells (not recorded which). The TCR originated in a woman aged 45 to 65 in good health. The rearrangement uses TRBV20-1 and TRBJ1-2; lacking DNA, the TRBD1 call made by TCRdb goes unchecked. The CDR3 sequence: CSADDRVQGYTF.